This TCR beta chain came from a study of vaccination effects on CD4 cells after COVID-19. Germline-derived CDR1 and CDR2 are SGHTA and FQGNSA. The CDR3 runs to 12 residues. The germline V and J ends were trimmed by 3 bases and 4 bases, with 6 bases remaining between them. With respect to this clone: As yet, its antigen is unknown.

Only in-frame clones appear in the TCRdb table, and some are missing; sequencing was by immunoSEQ multiplex PCR. Counted here are some 61,000 clones, 76% occurring once; the ten biggest clones make up around 0.9%. Study-level results: Convalescent patients were scarce in the study, and it lacked early post-infection timepoints.

Viral peptide pool expansion of antigen-specific CD4+ T cells preceded sequencing in the ViraFEST assay. Subsequent to a culture period of more than 9 days, CD4+ T cells were isolated. Participants received two doses of either the BNT162b2 or mRNA-1273 vaccine. IL-2 medium supplanted half the medium on days 3 and 7. The material sequenced was CD4+ T cells from PBMCs cultured with HCoV-OC43 spike peptides, taken after COVID-19 vaccination. The subset denotes: HCoV-OC43 spike overlapping peptide pool stimulation. V and J are TRBV7-2 and TRBJ2-5; a weak D match, TRBD2 (5 bases). This clonotype was sampled from a human donor who received a COVID-19 vaccine. CDR3 amino acids: CASSFGRETQYF. Here the CDR3 DNA reads TGTGCCAGCAGCTTTGGGAGAGAGACCCAGTACTTC.